The 26 T cell receptor beta chains below come from one sample, sequenced in a study of naive and memory T cell subsets. The beta constant-region primer was an equimolar mix of two oligonucleotides covering TRBC1 and TRBC2. TCRdb fed the UMI-ligation and nested PCR reads into MiXCR, producing one record per CDR3 protein. This sample carries roughly 20,000 distinct CDR3 sequences, 9.5% to 12% of them seen once, and the ten largest clones take roughly 18%. Sequenced input: central memory CD8+ T cells from blood. Receptors were obtained from a human donor in good health.

By sample share, this clonotype is medium-sized. The chain combines TRBV5-1 with TRBJ1-1; TRBD1 matches at 8 bases. CDR3 length: 14 residues. Germline V lookup: CDR1 SGHRS, CDR2 YFSETQ. V trimming: 3 bases; J trimming: 2 bases; junction bases outside the gene matches: 3. This CDR3 is CASSWTGTNTEAFF. The DNA of the CDR3 is TGCGCCAGCAGCTGGACAGGGACCAACACTGAAGCTTTCTTT.

A few counts support this clonotype. The chain recombines TRBV12-3 or TRBV12-4 with TRBJ1-2, with D tentatively TRBD1 (6 bases). This CDR3 region has 16 residues. With 2 bases removed from V and 2 bases from J, the gap between germline ends came to 15 bases. CDR3 sequence reads: CASSLNPTGVNYGYTF. CDR3 DNA sequence: TGTGCCAGCAGTTTAAACCCGACAGGTGTAAACTATGGCTACACCTTC.

This clonotype was recorded a few times. The chain employs TRBV15 and TRBJ2-5, with D possibly being TRBD2 (6 bases). CDR1 and CDR2 (germline): LNHNV, YYDKDF (reference sequence). Between the trimmed V and J ends, which lost 5 bases and 5 bases, there was a span of 21 bases. The CDR3 has 16 amino acids. The CDR3 nucleotides read TGTGCCACCAGCGGGGGACTGCGAGAAAGTGGGGAGACCCAGTACTTC. It translates to CATSGGLRESGETQYF.

The chain is built from TRBV6-2 or TRBV6-3 and TRBJ2-7; D gene unclear. V was shortened by 7 bases and J by 4 bases, with 14 bases between the two germline ends. The germline gives CDR1 MNHEY, CDR2 SVGEGT. This CDR3 comprises 13 residues. CDR3 region: CASIPTIGYEQYF. DNA of the CDR3: TGTGCCAGCATTCCAACAATAGGATACGAGCAGTACTTC.

The chain employs TRBV7-3 and TRBJ2-1; D perhaps matches TRBD2 (6 bases). V dropped 2 bases and J dropped 4 bases, with 15 bases sitting between them. The CDR3 has 16 residues. Germline V lookup: CDR1 SGHTA, CDR2 FQGTGA. The CDR3 nucleotides are TGTGCCAGCAGCTTAGACCCCGGGAGCGCTTACAATGAGCAGTTCTTC. Protein: CASSLDPGSAYNEQFF.

The V call is TRBV25-1, the J call TRBJ1-2, with 9 bases aligning to TRBD1. The CDR3 is 11 amino acids. Germline trimming cut 8 bases from V and 11 bases from J; bases unmatched to any gene: 6. Germline CDR1 is MGHDK and CDR2 is SYGVNS. The CDR3 protein is CASGTGNRYTF. The DNA for the CDR3 is TGTGCCAGCGGGACAGGGAATCGATACACCTTC.

This clonotype was found a few times. This sequence joins TRBV29-1 and TRBJ1-1, with 10 positions matching TRBD1. J lost 6 bases, V lost 7 bases, and 8 bases had no gene match. CDR1 SQVTM and CDR2 ANQGSEA come from the germline V gene. The CDR3 length is 13 residues. The CDR3: CSGQTGGLSEAFF. As DNA, the CDR3 is TGCAGCGGCCAGACAGGGGGCCTGTCTGAAGCTTTCTTT.

This clonotype was counted between two and nine times. The rearrangement joins TRBV14 to TRBJ2-3; D remains ambiguous. V was shortened by 4 bases and J by 6 bases, with 14 bases between the two germline ends. The CDR3 runs 14 residues. Germline V gene lookup returns CDR1 SGHDN and CDR2 FVKESK. The CDR3 DNA follows: TGTGCCAGCAGCCCGGCCGGGTCTCCGGATACGCAGTATTTT. Its translation: CASSPAGSPDTQYF.

The sample holds many counts of this clonotype. V is TRBV28 and J is TRBJ1-2, with D hard to call. Trimming removed 1 base at V and 0 bases at J, with 6 bases between. This CDR3 region has 14 residues. Germline CDR1 reads MDHEN; CDR2 reads SYDVKM. Here the CDR3 reads CASSLLTANYGYTF. The CDR3 DNA sequence: TGTGCCAGCAGTTTATTGACGGCTAACTATGGCTACACCTTC.

This clonotype was observed a handful of times. The gene calls are TRBV27 and TRBJ2-7, with 10 bases fitting TRBD2. In germline, CDR1 is MNHEY, CDR2 SMNVEV (reference sequence). The CDR3 extends over 16 amino acids. The trim removed 3 bases at V and 4 bases at J, leaving 9 bases unmatched. The CDR3 protein is CASSLTSGYYLYEQYF. In DNA form, the CDR3 reads TGTGCCAGCAGTTTGACTAGCGGGTACTATTTGTACGAGCAGTACTTC.

At least ten counts were recorded for this clonotype. The chain recombines TRBV19 with TRBJ2-1; possibly TRBD2 for D (5 bases). The CDR3 has 13 residues. Germline CDR1 and CDR2: LNHDA and SQIVND (reference sequence). Deletions cut 6 bases from V and 6 bases from J, with 12 bases between. CDR3 region: CASRNPGFNEQFF. CDR3 nucleotides: TGTGCCAGTAGGAATCCGGGGTTCAATGAGCAGTTCTTC. Supplemented by reference TRBV19 and TRBJ2-1, the full variable domain reads DGGITQSPKYLFRKEGQNVTLSCEQNLNHDAMYWYRQDPGQGLRLIYYSQIVNDFQKGDIAEGYSVSREKKESFPLTVTSAQKNPTAFYLCASRNPGFNEQFFGPGTRLTVL.

Note on this clonotype: A much larger clone differs by one base, so this may be a read error. The chain has TRBV6-5 and TRBJ2-2; 7 positions agree with TRBD1. With 0 bases clipped from V and 7 bases from J, the junction kept 17 bases outside the gene matches. The V gene's germline CDR1 is MNHEY and CDR2 SVGAGI. CDR3 length: 19 residues. In DNA form, the CDR3 reads TGTGCCAGCAGTTACTCGAGGGGGCGCGGCACAGTTCTCGTCGGGGAGCTGTTTTTT. It specifies CASSYSRGRGTVLVGELFF.

This clonotype was recorded a few times. The chain employs TRBV20-1 and TRBJ2-3; TRBD2 matches at 9 bases. This CDR3 region has 15 residues. Germline V gene sequence: CDR1 DFQATT, CDR2 SNEGSKA (reference sequence). Trimming removed 0 bases from V and 5 bases from J; junction bases left unmatched: 6. CDR3: CSARDRGRVRDTQYF. Here the CDR3 DNA reads TGCAGTGCTAGAGATCGCGGGAGGGTGAGAGATACGCAGTATTTT.

This clonotype appeared a few times. The J gene is TRBJ2-5, the V gene TRBV11-3; 11 bases are shared with TRBD2. Germline CDR1 SGHNT, CDR2 YENEEA. The length of the CDR3 is 18 residues. The DNA for the CDR3 is TGTCTGGACTGGCACCCCATAGGGACTAGCGGTAACCAAGAGACCCAGTACTTC. This sequence encodes CLDWHPIGTSGNQETQYF.

There are a few counts of this clonotype. The chain links TRBV12-3 or TRBV12-4 to TRBJ2-1; weak D call: TRBD2 (6 bases). The CDR3 spans 15 residues. Trimming left V 6 bases short and J 9 bases short, with 21 bases between. Here the CDR3 DNA reads TGTGCCAGCAGATCCTCGTCGGAGGGTTGGGTTGAGCAGTTCTTC. Protein sequence: CASRSSSEGWVEQFF.

This chain uses TRBV7-2 with TRBJ1-4, with no clear D. Germline CDR1 SGHTA, CDR2 FQGNSA. Trimming stripped 2 bases from V and 7 bases from J, with 14 bases between. This CDR3 is built from 15 residues. In DNA form, the CDR3 reads TGTGCCAGCAGCTTACGGGCCCATGGAGGTGAAAAACTGTTTTTT. Its translation is CASSLRAHGGEKLFF.

About this clonotype: This may be a read error: a much more frequent sequence differs by one nucleotide. This chain's CDR3 is CASSLTGTASNQPQHF. The CDR3 nucleotides are TGTGCCAGCAGTTTAACCGGGACAGCGAGCAATCAGCCCCAGCATTTT. The chain has TRBV28 and TRBJ1-5; 7 bases are a match to TRBD1. The CDR3 is made up of 16 amino acids. Germline V gene sequence: CDR1 MDHEN, CDR2 SYDVKM. J lost 1 base, V lost 2 bases, and 5 bases had no gene match.

The J gene is TRBJ1-2, the V gene TRBV6-1; D is unclear. Germline CDR1 is MNHNS and CDR2 is SASEGT. V lost 2 bases to trimming and J lost 8 bases, with 15 bases between them. This CDR3 is 14 amino acids long. In nucleotides, the CDR3 is TGTGCCAGCAGTGAAAGGTCCGGAGCAAAAGGCTACACCTTC. This sequence encodes CASSERSGAKGYTF.

This chain connects TRBV9 to TRBJ2-1; 8 nucleotides line up with TRBD2. Germline V gene sequence: CDR1 SGDLS, CDR2 YYNGEE. V lost 0 bases to trimming and J lost 7 bases; unmatched junction nucleotides: 6. This CDR3 is 15 amino acids long. The CDR3 spells CASSVAGGPRNEQFF. The CDR3 nucleotides read TGTGCCAGCAGCGTAGCGGGAGGGCCTCGGAATGAGCAGTTCTTC.

This clonotype appeared a single time. The chain employs TRBV6-4 and TRBJ2-3; TRBD1 is a possible D gene (6 bases). Looked up from germline, CDR1 is MRHNA and CDR2 is SNTAGT. Trimming took off 3 bases at V and 1 base at J, with 11 bases between the two ends. The CDR3 runs to 15 residues. CDR3: CASSEEAGGTDTQYF. In nucleotides, the CDR3 is TGTGCCAGCAGTGAGGAGGCAGGGGGCACAGATACGCAGTATTTT.

This clonotype was seen more than once but under ten times. The chain has TRBV27 and TRBJ2-7, with D tentatively TRBD1 or TRBD2 (5 bases each). Trimming pared 6 bases from V and 4 bases from J, leaving 19 bases between. Germline V CDR1 and CDR2: MNHEY, SMNVEV (reference sequence). There are 15 residues in the CDR3. The CDR3 region has the DNA TGTGCCAGCAGCATGGGACCAAGCCCCCCATACGAGCAGTACTTC. It translates to CASSMGPSPPYEQYF.

This clonotype appeared many times. The chain is built from TRBV9 and TRBJ2-1, with 7 nucleotides matching TRBD2. CDR3 length: 13 residues. In germline, CDR1 is SGDLS, CDR2 YYNGEE. Trimming at V came to 6 bases and at J to 6 bases, leaving 6 bases not matched to a gene. DNA of the CDR3: TGTGCCAGCAAGGCTAGCGGTCCCAATGAGCAGTTCTTC. It specifies CASKASGPNEQFF.

This clonotype was counted once. The chain links TRBV6-2 or TRBV6-3 to TRBJ2-1; D remains ambiguous. The CDR3 contains 15 residues. Trimming took 5 bases from V and 0 from J, leaving 11 bases between them. Germline V gives CDR1 MNHEY, CDR2 SVGEGT. The DNA for the CDR3 is TGTGCCAGCAGTCATATAGACGGCTCCTACAATGAGCAGTTCTTC. It specifies CASSHIDGSYNEQFF.

The sample holds many counts of this clonotype. The chain carries TRBV9 and TRBJ2-7; 9 nucleotides line up with TRBD1. V was pared by 3 bases and J by 1 base, with 5 bases of the junction left unmatched. The CDR3 runs 15 residues. Germline V gives CDR1 SGDLS, CDR2 YYNGEE. The CDR3: CASSASGTGSYEQYF. CDR3 bases: TGTGCCAGCAGCGCGTCCGGGACAGGGTCCTACGAGCAGTACTTC.

The V gene is TRBV7-9, the J gene TRBJ2-3; TRBD2 matches 7 bases. Germline CDR1 reads SEHNR; CDR2 reads FQNEAQ (reference sequence). The CDR3 sequence is 17 residues long. The J segment lost 5 bases and the V segment lost 0 bases, leaving 11 bases of the junction unmatched. CDR3 region: CASSLAGGRGFQDTQYF. Here the CDR3 DNA reads TGTGCCAGCAGCTTAGCCGGAGGGAGGGGTTTTCAAGATACGCAGTATTTT.

This sequence joins TRBV14 and TRBJ2-3; D possibly corresponds to TRBD2 (6 bases). V shed 0 bases and J shed 4 bases, with 14 bases lying between them. Germline assignment: CDR1 SGHDN and CDR2 FVKESK. The CDR3 is made up of 16 amino acids. The CDR3 spells CASSQDSGPGADTQYF. The CDR3 coding sequence is TGTGCCAGCAGCCAAGATTCTGGCCCGGGGGCAGATACGCAGTATTTT.